This T cell receptor beta chain originates from a study of post-analysis software for immune sequencing data (dated by TCRdb to between 2015 and 2017). Regarding the study in general: Recorded disease courses included relapsing-remitting, secondary progressive and progressive-relapsing multiple sclerosis, with some patients lacking subtype annotation. The multiple sclerosis patient repertoires were compared with about a dozen previously published healthy control repertoires from donors aged about 6 to 26 years. A subset of samples was prepared in parallel using single-end sample barcoding, then pooled and co-amplified after Illumina adapter ligation.

TCR beta repertoires were profiled from peripheral blood of about a dozen young patients with multiple sclerosis to demonstrate the VDJtools post-analysis software. The multiple sclerosis patients were children and adolescents ranging in age from roughly 6 to 16 years. The sample holds a few counts of this clonotype. The clone's antigen remains unknown. Base-call qualities are not available, and no considerably larger clone is one nucleotide away. The germline V gene yields KGHSH for CDR1 and LQKENI for CDR2. From the cysteine up to the phenylalanine, the CDR3 has a length of 16 residues. The kept DNA is CDR3 alone, 48 bases in frame from the first base. At the junction V is shortened by 3 bases and J by 0 bases, with 11 bases in between. The library came from PCR. TCRdb lists the instrument as Illumina HiSeq 2500. To reduce PCR and sequencing biases, unique molecular identifiers were built into the TCR beta cDNA libraries. Per 1 to 10 million input T cells, some 500,000 cDNA molecules were obtained, such that each molecule approximated one T cell. The patient libraries were prepared and sequenced with the same protocol used for the earlier healthy control dataset. Samples belonging to the same batch were prepared together, multiplexed and sequenced on a shared HiSeq lane. The original pipeline was this. MIGEC was used to process the raw barcoded reads, and molecular identifier groups with only a single read were discarded before consensus assembly and CDR3 extraction. VDJtools was used for post-analysis of the clonotype tables, with diversity normalized by down-sampling every dataset to the smallest sample size. In repertoire overlap clustering, CDR3 amino acid sequences, but not nucleotide sequences, were matched to correct batch-related cross-sample contamination. TCRdb trimmed public reads at Q25 via fastp, called clones via MiXCR and kept in-frame beta chains. When rows share a CDR3 protein, they turn into one entry using the most common DNA and genes. For this entry, the V and J calls and clone size follow TCRdb and not the study's own pipeline. For this sample there are fewer than 850,000 distinct CDR3 sequences; about half appear just once. The top ten clones comprise approximately 4.4% of the sample.

What the authors observed across the whole study: Direct clustering with F measure showed strong co-clustering of samples prepared in the same batch, prompting a batch-effect correction. Significantly higher frequencies in patients than in controls were found for about five TRBV segments, including TRBV5-6, TRBV5-1 and TRBV20-1. Multiple sclerosis patients had significantly lower normalized Chao1 diversity than controls, a result that suggests substantial peripheral T-cell clonal expansion. The control group was slightly older than the multiple sclerosis patient group.

The sequence was collected from a girl under 18 with multiple sclerosis. The sample consisted of blood. The chain links TRBV18 with TRBJ1-4, with a tentative D gene TRBD1 over 5 matching bases. The sequenced DNA is TGTGCCAGCTCACCGGGACGGAGTGCAACTAATGAAAAACTGTTTTTT. Its protein product is CASSPGRSATNEKLFF.